Ten or more counts support the clone carrying this TCR beta chain. CDR3 size: 12 residues. Germline V gene data show CDR1 as DFQATT and CDR2 as SNEGSKA (reference sequence). The V end was cut by 3 bases, the J end by 7 bases, with 12 bases between. Via MiXCR, TCRdb re-called the reads, giving one row per CDR3 protein. The data hold some 220,000 distinct CDR3 sequences, with around 26% observed a single time. This sample stems from a study of kidney transplant recipient with SARS-CoV-2 infection. This chain connects TRBV20-1 to TRBJ1-2, with D possibly matching TRBD1 (5 bases). Sequenced material: a blood sample, taken at baseline and around day 110 from a kidney transplant recipient. The sequence came from a young adult male patient who had COVID-19 and was a kidney transplant recipient. Some T cells may be graft donor cells. CDR3 sequence: CSARAARGGYTF. In DNA, the CDR3 is TGCAGTGCTAGGGCGGCTAGGGGTGGCTACACCTTC.